These 30 T cell receptor beta chains originate from one sample sequenced in a study of PD-1 blockade in mismatch repair-deficient tumors. Produced via immunoSEQ multiplex PCR; TCRdb's table is partial and in-frame only. This table has some 110,000 clones, about 74% appearing once. This specimen consisted of peripheral blood, obtained approximately 14 months after starting pembrolizumab. These receptors originate from an adult with mismatch repair-deficient cancer.

CDR3 protein: CASSLDVSGSQETQYF. The DNA of the CDR3 is TGCGCCAGCAGCTTGGATGTTAGCGGGTCTCAAGAGACCCAGTACTTC. V is TRBV5-1 and J is TRBJ2-5; 7 bases line up with TRBD2. Germline V gene lookup returns CDR1 SGHRS and CDR2 YFSETQ. CDR3 length: 16 amino acids. V was clipped by 0 bases and J by 2 bases; unmatched bases: 7.

The rearrangement joins TRBV30 to TRBJ1-4, with 7 nucleotides matching TRBD1. J lost 8 bases, V lost 7 bases, and 13 bases had no gene match. Germline CDR1 reads GTSNPN; CDR2 reads SVGIG (reference sequence). The CDR3 has 14 residues. The CDR3 nucleotides are TGTGCCTACGAGAGACAGGGAGAGAGGGAAAAACTGTTTTTT. Translating gives CAYERQGEREKLFF.

The chain combines TRBV9 with TRBJ1-5; D not certain. Trimming left V 0 bases short and J 0 bases short, with 4 bases between. CDR3 length equals 14 residues. Germline V CDR1 and CDR2: SGDLS, YYNGEE. The CDR3 loop is CASSVGFSNQPQHF. CDR3 in DNA: TGTGCCAGCAGCGTAGGGTTTAGCAATCAGCCCCAGCATTTT.

The genes are TRBV7-9 and TRBJ1-1; possible D gene TRBD1, 6 bases. Germline CDR1 and CDR2: SEHNR and FQNEAQ (reference sequence). This CDR3 contains 15 residues. The V and J ends lost 0 bases and 1 base respectively, with 9 bases between them. The CDR3 protein is CASSLAGGRNTEAFF. In DNA, the CDR3 is TGTGCCAGCAGCTTAGCGGGGGGGCGGAACACTGAAGCTTTCTTT.

The chain combines TRBV5-1 with TRBJ2-3; 16 bases map to TRBD2. With 4 bases clipped from V and 4 bases from J, the junction kept 3 bases outside the gene matches. The CDR3 has 16 residues. CDR1 is SGHRS and CDR2 is YFSETQ in the germline V gene. The CDR3 here is CASSAGTSGRADTQYF. The CDR3 DNA reads as TGCGCCAGCAGCGCCGGGACTAGCGGGAGGGCAGATACGCAGTATTTT.

The chain has TRBV6-6 and TRBJ2-7; 9 bases align to TRBD1. V lost 5 bases and J lost 3; bases outside the gene matches: 8. Germline CDR1 MNHNY, CDR2 SVGAGI (reference sequence). The CDR3 loop spans 15 amino acids. The DNA for the CDR3 is TGTGCCAGCAGTCCATTTGTGGGACAGGGCTACGAGCAGTACTTC. Its protein is CASSPFVGQGYEQYF.

The chain employs TRBV5-4 and TRBJ2-5; TRBD1 is a possible D gene (5 bases). The V gene's germline CDR1 is SGHNT and CDR2 YYREEE (reference sequence). V was trimmed by 0 bases and J by 3 bases, leaving 9 bases between them. This CDR3 has 14 residues. The CDR3 DNA reads as TGTGCCAGCAGCTTGGAGCGCAGGGAAGAGACCCAGTACTTC. Translating gives CASSLERREETQYF. Based on the CDR3 plus reference TRBV5-4 and TRBJ2-5, the full variable domain is ETGVTQSPTHLIKTRGQQVTLRCSSQSGHNTVSWYQQALGQGPQFIFQYYREEENGRGNFPPRFSGLQFPNYSSELNVNALELDDSALYLCASSLERREETQYFGPGTRLLVL.

Turning to this clone: At one boundary the junction diverges from the germline segment, which might be a read error. Other DNA sequences in the sample encode the same CDR3. The chain has TRBV30 and TRBJ1-2; possible D gene TRBD1, 5 bases. This CDR3 is 14 amino acids long. Germline CDR1 reads GTSNPN; CDR2 reads SVGIG (reference sequence). The CDR3 loop reads CAWSPRRGDYGYTF. DNA for the CDR3: TGTGCCTGGAGTCCTCGGCGAGGGGACTATGGTTACACCTTC.

V usage is TRBV30 and J usage is TRBJ2-1; TRBD2 matches 9 bases. Germline V gene lookup returns CDR1 GTSNPN and CDR2 SVGIG (reference sequence). V lost 8 bases and J lost 5; bases outside the gene matches: 13. The CDR3 sequence is 15 residues long. CDR3: CAGTKGLALHNEQFF. The DNA of the CDR3 is TGTGCCGGGACGAAGGGACTAGCTCTCCACAATGAGCAGTTCTTC.

The chain recombines TRBV10-1 with TRBJ2-3; a weak D match, TRBD1 (6 bases). Trimming took off 0 bases at V and 4 bases at J, with 11 bases between the two ends. The CDR3 runs to 15 residues. The germline V gene has CDR1 WNHNN and CDR2 SYGVQD (reference sequence). CDR3 sequence reads: CASSESGAIPDTQYF. CDR3 sequence (DNA): TGCGCCAGCAGTGAGTCGGGGGCGATTCCAGATACGCAGTATTTT.

This clone was recorded many times. The chain combines TRBV15 with TRBJ1-2, with 7 bases fitting TRBD1. CDR1 LNHNV and CDR2 YYDKDF come from the germline V gene (reference sequence). The CDR3 extends over 15 amino acids. J lost 7 bases, V lost 1 base, and 9 bases had no gene match. The CDR3 coding sequence is TGTGCCACCAGCAGAGCGGAGACAGGGCGGGGTGGCTACACCTTC. Encoded protein: CATSRAETGRGGYTF. The complete variable domain, with remaining parts taken from reference TRBV15 and TRBJ1-2, reads DAMVIQNPRYQVTQFGKPVTLSCSQTLNHNVMYWYQQKSSQAPKLLFHYYDKDFNNEADTPDNFQSRRPNTSFCFLDIRSPGLGDTAMYLCATSRAETGRGGYTFGSGTRLTVV.

This chain connects TRBV18 to TRBJ2-7, with TRBD1 matching 9 bases. Trimming took 6 bases from V and 5 from J; bases not matched to a gene: 8. Germline CDR1 KGHSH, CDR2 LQKENI. The length of the CDR3 is 14 residues. The CDR3 region has the DNA TGTGCCAGCTCCAAGACGGGACAGGGTGACGAGCAGTACTTC. As protein: CASSKTGQGDEQYF.

This chain joins TRBV21-1 and TRBJ1-5. TRBV21-1 is a listed pseudogene. The CDR3 length is 13 residues. Written as DNA, the CDR3 is TGTGCCAGCAGCAAAGCGGTGGGACAGCCCCAGCATTTT. It translates to CASSKAVGQPQHF.

The chain has TRBV7-2 and TRBJ1-4, with D possibly being TRBD1 (6 bases). The length of the CDR3 is 15 residues. Germline V gene data show CDR1 as SGHTA and CDR2 as FQGNSA. V was trimmed by 5 bases and J by 0 bases, leaving 10 bases between them. CDR3 loop: CASSRRTATNEKLFF. The CDR3 nucleotides are TGTGCCAGCAGCCGCCGGACAGCAACTAATGAAAAACTGTTTTTT.

This chain joins TRBV19 and TRBJ2-3, with D perhaps TRBD2 (6 bases). V was clipped by 8 bases and J by 2 bases, with 11 bases between them. In germline, CDR1 is LNHDA, CDR2 SQIVND (reference sequence). This CDR3 contains 13 residues. In nucleotides, the CDR3 is TGTGCCAGTTCGGGAGCTAACACAGATACGCAGTATTTT. It specifies CASSGANTDTQYF.

The chain is built from TRBV7-9 and TRBJ2-3; D gene uncertain. The CDR3 has 13 amino acids. Germline V lookup: CDR1 SEHNR, CDR2 FQNEAQ (reference sequence). V was pared by 2 bases and J by 1 base, with 4 bases between. The CDR3: CASSLFGTDTQYF. The CDR3 DNA is TGTGCCAGCAGCTTATTCGGCACAGATACGCAGTATTTT.

The chain couples TRBV4-3 to TRBJ2-6, with D tentatively TRBD1 or TRBD2 (5 bases each). Deletions cut 0 bases from V and 2 bases from J, with 14 bases between. CDR3 length equals 18 residues. Germline CDR1 is LGHNA and CDR2 is YSLEER. The CDR3 DNA sequence: TGCGCCAGCAGCCAAGATGGGACGGGTAGCCCTGGGGCCAACGTCCTGACTTTC. Translated, it gives CASSQDGTGSPGANVLTF.

The chain joins TRBV9 to TRBJ2-2, with 10 bases lining up with TRBD2. V dropped 1 base and J dropped 7; count of bases not matched to a gene: 7. Germline V CDR1 and CDR2: SGDLS, YYNGEE. The CDR3 is 16 residues long. CDR3 in DNA: TGTGCCAGCAGCGTATTAGCGGGAGGATATATCGGGGAGCTGTTTTTT. Translation gives CASSVLAGGYIGELFF.

This chain links TRBV19 with TRBJ2-1; possibly TRBD2 for D (6 bases). V was trimmed by 5 bases and J by 3 bases, leaving 14 bases between them. There are 15 residues in the CDR3. Germline lookup yields CDR1 LNHDA and CDR2 SQIVND (reference sequence). The CDR3 sequence: CASSSRDFFYNEQFF. In DNA, the CDR3 is TGTGCCAGTAGTTCCCGGGACTTCTTCTACAATGAGCAGTTCTTC. Variable domain in full (rest from reference TRBV19 and TRBJ2-1): DGGITQSPKYLFRKEGQNVTLSCEQNLNHDAMYWYRQDPGQGLRLIYYSQIVNDFQKGDIAEGYSVSREKKESFPLTVTSAQKNPTAFYLCASSSRDFFYNEQFFGPGTRLTVL.

This clone showed up just once. The chain uses TRBV5-1 and TRBJ2-7; D remains unclear. Germline V gene lookup returns CDR1 SGHRS and CDR2 YFSETQ. The germline V and J ends were trimmed by 6 bases and 3 bases, with 7 bases remaining between them. This CDR3 is built from 11 residues. CDR3 residues: CASTAGYEQYF. The CDR3 DNA is TGCGCCAGCACGGCCGGCTACGAGCAGTACTTC.

The rearrangement links TRBV9 to TRBJ2-7; 11 nucleotides align to TRBD2. Germline V gives CDR1 SGDLS, CDR2 YYNGEE. The CDR3 spans 16 residues. J was trimmed by 2 bases and V by 0 bases; bases with no gene match: 4. The CDR3 region is CASSVGGSGRAYEQYF. CDR3 nucleotide sequence: TGTGCCAGCAGCGTAGGTGGTAGCGGGAGGGCCTACGAGCAGTACTTC.

This sequence joins TRBV6-6 and TRBJ2-2; a weak D match, TRBD1 (5 bases). The V gene's germline CDR1 is MNHNY and CDR2 SVGAGI (reference sequence). The CDR3 length is 16 residues. With 1 base removed from V and 1 base from J, the gap between germline ends came to 10 bases. CDR3 coding DNA: TGTGCCAGCAGTTACTTAGGGGCAATGAACACCGGGGAGCTGTTTTTT. This sequence encodes CASSYLGAMNTGELFF.

The chain combines TRBV18 with TRBJ1-1; possibly TRBD1 for D (5 bases). This CDR3 has 15 amino acids. Germline CDR1 is KGHSH and CDR2 is LQKENI. V was pared by 1 base and J by 2 bases, with 11 bases between. This CDR3 reads CASSPRGQGNTEAFF. Written as DNA, the CDR3 is TGTGCCAGCTCACCACGCGGCCAGGGTAACACTGAAGCTTTCTTT.

The rearrangement uses TRBV9 and TRBJ2-5; 13 bases map to TRBD2. V shed 0 bases, J shed 5 bases, and the junction held 7 bases outside the gene matches. This CDR3 spans 17 amino acids. Germline assignment: CDR1 SGDLS and CDR2 YYNGEE. CDR3 sequence reads: CASSVGGLAGTGETQYF. In nucleotides, the CDR3 is TGTGCCAGCAGCGTAGGGGGACTAGCGGGAACGGGGGAGACCCAGTACTTC. Using reference TRBV9 and TRBJ2-5 for the parts outside the CDR3, the full variable domain is DSGVTQTPKHLITATGQRVTLRCSPRSGDLSVYWYQQSLDQGLQFLIQYYNGEERAKGNILERFSAQQFPDLHSELNLSSLELGDSALYFCASSVGGLAGTGETQYFGPGTRLLVL.

The chain couples TRBV7-2 to TRBJ2-3; 8 nucleotides agree with TRBD2. Looked up from germline, CDR1 is SGHTA and CDR2 is FQGNSA. With 5 bases clipped from V and 0 bases from J, the junction kept 13 bases outside the gene matches. CDR3 length: 18 residues. The CDR3 DNA is TGTGCCAGCAGCCCGGGGGTGGGACTAGGGACTAGCACAGATACGCAGTATTTT. Its translation is CASSPGVGLGTSTDTQYF.

V usage is TRBV11-3 and J usage is TRBJ2-3; D gene ambiguous. V gave up 3 bases and J gave up 0 bases, with 4 bases separating them. This CDR3 spans 13 amino acids. CDR1 SGHNT and CDR2 YENEEA come from the germline V gene. The chain's CDR3 is CASSFSSTDTQYF. CDR3 bases: TGTGCCAGCAGCTTCTCGAGCACAGATACGCAGTATTTT. The complete variable domain, with remaining parts taken from reference TRBV11-3 and TRBJ2-3, reads EAGVVQSPRYKIIEKKQPVAFWCNPISGHNTLYWYLQNLGQGPELLIRYENEEAVDDSQLPKDRFSAERLKGVDSTLKIQPAELGDSAVYLCASSFSSTDTQYFGPGTRLTVL.

The V and J genes are TRBV4-3 and TRBJ2-5; D is tentatively TRBD1 or TRBD2 (5 bases each). Germline CDR1 is LGHNA and CDR2 is YSLEER. The CDR3 runs to 15 residues. V lost 0 bases and J lost 7, with 15 bases in between. The CDR3 DNA reads TGCGCCAGCAGCCAAGATGTTGGGGGAGACGGGACCCAGTACTTC. Translating it yields CASSQDVGGDGTQYF.

There are many counts of this clone. The V call is TRBV27, the J call TRBJ2-1; D gene unclear. Germline values: CDR1 MNHEY, CDR2 SMNVEV (reference sequence). Trimming removed 1 base from V and 6 bases from J, with 4 bases in between. The CDR3 runs 12 residues. In nucleotides, the CDR3 is TGTGCCAGCAGTTTATTGGGCAATGAGCAGTTCTTC. This codes for CASSLLGNEQFF.

The CDR3 DNA sequence: TGTGCCAGCAGCAGGGGGCTAGCGGGAGGGAACACCGGGGAGCTGTTTTTT. It encodes CASSRGLAGGNTGELFF. V gene TRBV28 combines with J gene TRBJ2-2, with 11 bases fitting TRBD2. Per the germline V gene, CDR1 is MDHEN and CDR2 is SYDVKM. With V trimmed by 6 bases and J by 1 base, 7 bases remained unmatched. CDR3 length equals 17 residues.

The chain links TRBV10-3 to TRBJ2-5; possible D gene TRBD2, 6 bases. The CDR3 loop spans 15 amino acids. Germline V lookup: CDR1 ENHRY, CDR2 SYGVKD. V was cut by 0 bases and J by 4 bases, with 12 bases left in between. As DNA, the CDR3 is TGTGCCATCAGTGAGTCGGGACTGAGATCAGAGACCCAGTACTTC. Protein sequence: CAISESGLRSETQYF.